These T cell receptor beta chains were read from a single sample in a study of T cells in localized non-small cell lung cancer. Only in-frame clones appear in the TCRdb table, and some are missing; sequencing was by immunoSEQ multiplex PCR. The sample records roughly 24,000 clones, approximately 91% being singletons. The sequencing used peripheral blood, collected before any cancer treatment. These TCRs come from a man between 35 and 75 years old with stage I squamous cell lung carcinoma. The CDR3 runs from the conserved cysteine through the conserved F or W. D genes are given only for firm matches. Size tells how often a clone was seen (once, few, many) or the class of an expanded clone, and some rows leave it out.

D gene: NA; V gene: TRBV5-1; clone size: NA; CDR3 protein: CASSLSSVKSRGGEQYF
D gene: NA; V gene: TRBV19; clone size: few; CDR3 protein: CASAGVTGELFF
D gene: NA; V gene: TRBV19; clone size: once; CDR3 protein: CASSIAASSGNTIYF
D gene: NA; V gene: TRBV10-3; clone size: NA; CDR3 protein: CAAAQLNYGYTF
D gene: NA; V gene: TRBV5-4; clone size: NA; CDR3 protein: CASSSGLTGIDEQYF
D gene: NA; V gene: TRBV7-6; clone size: NA; CDR3 protein: CASSPDGGGYTF
D gene: TRBD2; V gene: TRBV6-1; clone size: NA; CDR3 protein: CASSHGLAGSEQYF
D gene: NA; V gene: TRBV27; clone size: NA; CDR3 protein: CASRGLGYEQYF
D gene: NA; V gene: TRBV7-7; clone size: NA; CDR3 protein: CASSLGSHRETQYF
D gene: TRBD1; V gene: TRBV19; clone size: NA; CDR3 protein: CASSTGQSYGYTF
D gene: NA; V gene: TRBV27; clone size: NA; CDR3 protein: CATATKDTQYF
D gene: TRBD1; V gene: TRBV5-4; clone size: NA; CDR3 protein: CASSSGQGVTYEQYF
D gene: NA; V gene: TRBV6-6; clone size: few; CDR3 protein: CASSSNTGNGYTF
D gene: NA; V gene: TRBV5-4; clone size: NA; CDR3 protein: CASSPAGANEQFF
D gene: TRBD1; V gene: TRBV18; clone size: NA; CDR3 protein: CASSPFWGQGDNEQFF
D gene: TRBD1; V gene: TRBV30; clone size: NA; CDR3 protein: CAWSVSGTGTYEQYF
D gene: NA; V gene: TRBV6-6; clone size: few; CDR3 protein: CASSSPLPNTEAFF
D gene: NA; V gene: TRBV6-5; clone size: NA; CDR3 protein: CASGKTGFTEAFF
D gene: NA; V gene: TRBV7-2; clone size: NA; CDR3 protein: CASSTPQGDSPLHF
D gene: TRBD2; V gene: TRBV11-3; clone size: NA; CDR3 protein: CASSLGGGADYEQYF
D gene: NA; V gene: TRBV14; clone size: NA; CDR3 protein: CASSHSPNTGELFF
D gene: TRBD2; V gene: TRBV5-4; clone size: NA; CDR3 protein: CASSSGGGSYNEQFF
D gene: NA; V gene: TRBV10-3; clone size: NA; CDR3 protein: CASRSDSGGSQPQHF
D gene: NA; V gene: TRBV13; clone size: NA; CDR3 protein: CASSLGNGVQPQHF
D gene: NA; V gene: TRBV6-5; clone size: NA; CDR3 protein: CASNARDREVETQYF
D gene: NA; V gene: TRBV7-2; clone size: NA; CDR3 protein: CASSLARGSQETQYF
D gene: TRBD1; V gene: TRBV7-8; clone size: once; CDR3 protein: CASSLARQGGNQPQHF
D gene: NA; V gene: TRBV27; clone size: NA; CDR3 protein: CASGFGPHEAFF
D gene: NA; V gene: TRBV18; clone size: NA; CDR3 protein: CASSRTEYSEQFF
D gene: NA; V gene: TRBV25-1; clone size: medium-sized; CDR3 protein: CASTPGDTIYF
D gene: NA; V gene: TRBV19; clone size: NA; CDR3 protein: CASKRAGLGNTEAFF
D gene: NA; V gene: TRBV5-4; clone size: NA; CDR3 protein: CASSGKQGNTGELFF
D gene: TRBD2; V gene: TRBV7-9; clone size: once; CDR3 protein: CASSLDQSRGLYLDTQYF
D gene: NA; V gene: TRBV4-3; clone size: NA; CDR3 protein: CASSHELLSDTQYF
D gene: TRBD1; V gene: TRBV11-2; clone size: NA; CDR3 protein: CASSLRDSIFYEQYF
D gene: NA; V gene: TRBV6-5; clone size: NA; CDR3 protein: CASSYRNADTQYF
D gene: NA; V gene: TRBV29-1; clone size: once; CDR3 protein: CSVEDTSVVRIYGYTF
D gene: TRBD1; V gene: TRBV5-1; clone size: NA; CDR3 protein: CASSSLLTGVNTEAFF
D gene: TRBD1; V gene: TRBV2; clone size: NA; CDR3 protein: CASRVPGQGAGGELFF
D gene: NA; V gene: TRBV5-4; clone size: NA; CDR3 protein: CASSLFPTADQPQHF
D gene: NA; V gene: TRBV2; clone size: NA; CDR3 protein: CASKSNYGYTF
D gene: TRBD1; V gene: TRBV7-9; clone size: NA; CDR3 protein: CASSLGQGEAFF
D gene: NA; V gene: TRBV19; clone size: NA; CDR3 protein: CASSRVPRGLNEQFF
D gene: NA; V gene: TRBV6-1; clone size: NA; CDR3 protein: CASGQKIDNSPLHF
D gene: NA; V gene: TRBV28; clone size: medium-sized; CDR3 protein: CASAFSRDGYTF
D gene: TRBD1; V gene: TRBV14; clone size: NA; CDR3 protein: CASSHGTGGLNTEAFF
D gene: TRBD2; V gene: TRBV2; clone size: once; CDR3 protein: CASSERGGVTGELFF
D gene: NA; V gene: TRBV5-1; clone size: NA; CDR3 protein: CASSLGVRDGELFF
D gene: TRBD2; V gene: TRBV5-1; clone size: NA; CDR3 protein: CASSLAGSYNEQFF
D gene: TRBD2; V gene: TRBV11-3; clone size: NA; CDR3 protein: CASSRGEGRDHEQYF
D gene: NA; V gene: TRBV7-8; clone size: NA; CDR3 protein: CASSLDQANTGELFF